The clone carrying this TCR beta chain is medium-sized in the sample. Its cognate antigen is unknown. These data belong to a study of neurological immune-mediated disorders. Broader study findings: The greatest TCR clonal expansion appeared in HTLV-1-associated myelopathy and the smallest, falling below healthy controls, in multiple sclerosis.

V shed 6 bases and J shed 4 bases, with 10 bases lying between them. From germline, CDR1 is SGHTA and CDR2 FQGNSA. This CDR3 is 14 amino acids long. 5'RACE generated cDNA with 10-nucleotide random UMIs. TCRdb recomputed calls from the 5' RACE reads with MiXCR, one row per CDR3 protein. The sample shows 25,000 to 35,000 distinct CDR3 sequences, about 1.4% of them seen only once. The sequenced material came from PBMCs. The receptor was isolated from a woman aged 25 to 45 with multiple sclerosis. This chain links TRBV7-2 with TRBJ2-6, with D possibly TRBD1 on 6 matching bases. CDR3 protein: CASRTGAGANVLTF. DNA for the CDR3: TGTGCCAGCAGGACAGGTGCGGGGGCCAACGTCCTGACTTTC.